The TCR beta chain under discussion was sequenced for a study of technical replicates of blood from several donors. Profiled with immunoSEQ multiplex PCR; TCRdb holds only in-frame clones, not every one. The sample contains 55,000 to 70,000 clones, about 90% of which appear only once. The CDR3 has 18 residues. The chain uses TRBV21-1 and TRBJ2-7; the table assigns TRBD2, which was not confirmed against the DNA. TRBV21-1 is deemed a pseudogene. Input material: PBMCs. The receptor was derived from a human donor in good health. Some clones in this sample may be carry-over from other donors' samples. The CDR3 loop reads CASSKRGGKTRMPYEQYF. The CDR3 DNA reads TGTGCCAGCAGCAAAAGGGGGGGCAAAACCAGGATGCCCTACGAGCAGTACTTC.